Below are 4 T cell receptor beta chains sequenced from a single sample in a study of response to subunit inactivated influenza vaccine. TCRdb recomputed calls from the RT-PCR reads with MiXCR, one row per CDR3 protein. The sample has approximately 700,000 distinct CDR3 sequences, around 14% seen once; the top ten hold around 6.5%. Specimen: PBMCs from blood, collected 14 to 15 days before vaccination. These TCRs come from a man between 50 and 59 years old who received an inactivated influenza vaccine.

The chain's CDR3 is CASSPQTSGETQYF. The CDR3 DNA reads TGTGCCAGCTCACCACAGACTAGCGGGGAGACCCAGTACTTC. This chain links TRBV18 with TRBJ2-5, with 10 bases identical to TRBD2. The CDR3 has 14 residues. Trimming cost V 1 base and J 5 bases; bases outside gene matches: 1. Germline CDR1 and CDR2: KGHSH and LQKENI.

This chain links TRBV7-2 with TRBJ1-1; D ambiguous. Germline V gene sequence: CDR1 SGHTA, CDR2 FQGNSA. The CDR3 sequence is 14 residues long. Deletions cut 4 bases from V and 5 bases from J, with 14 bases between. The CDR3 DNA reads as TGTGCCAGCAGCTCCAGGTCCCGGGGAACTGAAGCTTTCTTT. Amino acid sequence: CASSSRSRGTEAFF.

This clonotype was seen more than once but under ten times. The V and J genes are TRBV12-3 or TRBV12-4 and TRBJ1-1; D is unclear. V lost 5 bases and J 1 base, leaving 8 bases between the germline ends. The CDR3 totals 13 residues. In DNA, the CDR3 is TGTGCCAGCAGTAAACAATGGAACACTGAAGCTTTCTTT. This gives the protein CASSKQWNTEAFF.

The sample holds many counts of this clonotype. This chain uses TRBV28 with TRBJ1-1, with D uncertain. V shed 7 bases and J shed 5 bases, with 17 bases lying between them. CDR1 is MDHEN, CDR2 SYDVKM, per germline. CDR3 length equals 14 residues. The CDR3 region is CASTPTAPGTEAFF. The CDR3 coding sequence is TGTGCCAGCACCCCGACTGCGCCGGGGACTGAAGCTTTCTTT.